The 21 T cell receptor beta chains below all came from one sample that was sequenced in a study of control samples from healthy donors and cancer patients. Profiling relied on immunoSEQ multiplex PCR, and the TCRdb table lists in-frame clones only, not all of them. The table includes 100,000 to 150,000 clones, over 80% detected once. Sequencing was carried out using PBMCs. These receptors all stem from an elderly man with head and neck cancer.

Comments on this clone: Other DNA sequences of this sample code for an identical CDR3. The chain couples TRBV5-1 to TRBJ1-2; TRBD1 matches at 8 bases. The V gene end was trimmed by 0 bases and the J gene end by 8 bases; junction bases not matched to a gene: 3. The CDR3 runs 13 residues. Germline loops: CDR1 SGHRS, CDR2 YFSETQ. CDR3 loop: CASSLGQGNGYTF. The CDR3 bases are TGCGCCAGCAGCTTGGGACAGGGGAACGGCTACACCTTC.

The CDR3 loop reads CASSQPLTSGRSYEQYF. The CDR3 DNA follows: TGTGCCAGCAGCCAACCCCTGACTAGCGGGAGATCCTACGAGCAGTACTTC. The chain carries TRBV3-1 (or the pseudogene TRBV3-2) and TRBJ2-7; 12 bases are shared with TRBD2. Germline CDR1 is LGHDT and CDR2 is YNNKEL (reference sequence). V shed 2 bases, J shed 1 base, and the junction held 6 bases outside the gene matches. The CDR3 contains 17 residues.

The chain has TRBV3-1 (or the pseudogene TRBV3-2) and TRBJ2-5, with 11 bases that match TRBD2. The germline gives CDR1 LGHDT, CDR2 YNNKEL (reference sequence). The CDR3 runs to 15 residues. V gave up 3 bases and J gave up 3 bases; unmatched junction bases: 3. The CDR3 protein is CASSHLAGGKETQYF. Here the CDR3 DNA reads TGTGCCAGCAGCCACTTAGCGGGAGGGAAAGAGACCCAGTACTTC.

This rearrangement joins TRBV5-1 to TRBJ2-5; D unclear. Germline V lookup: CDR1 SGHRS, CDR2 YFSETQ. V was trimmed by 1 base and J by 5 bases, leaving 6 bases between them. The CDR3 totals 12 residues. CDR3 sequence (DNA): TGCGCCAGCAGCTTGTTTTTGGAGACCCAGTACTTC. Amino acid sequence: CASSLFLETQYF.

This chain joins TRBV10-1 and TRBJ2-7; TRBD1 is a possible D gene (5 bases). Germline V gene data show CDR1 as WNHNN and CDR2 as SYGVQD (reference sequence). The CDR3 consists of 13 residues. Deletions cut 5 bases from V and 7 bases from J, with 15 bases between. CDR3 DNA: TGCGCCAGCAGTAGTCAGGGTAGGGAAGAGCAGTACTTC. It is translated as CASSSQGREEQYF.

The CDR3 sequence is CASRVMGQSSYEQYF. CDR3 in DNA: TGTGCCAGCAGGGTTATGGGACAGAGCTCCTACGAGCAGTACTTC. The J gene is TRBJ2-7, the V gene TRBV6-5, with TRBD1 identical over 7 bases. The germline gives CDR1 MNHEY, CDR2 SVGAGI. CDR3 length equals 15 residues. With 6 bases clipped from V and 0 bases from J, the junction kept 8 bases outside the gene matches.

This clone was counted only a few times. The chain is built from TRBV5-1 and TRBJ2-4; possibly TRBD2 for D (7 bases). Germline CDR1 and CDR2: SGHRS and YFSETQ. The CDR3 contains 15 residues. V was clipped by 0 bases and J by 6 bases, with 13 bases between them. CDR3 sequence (DNA): TGCGCCAGCAGCTTGGTACAGGGCGGGGGAAACATTCAGTACTTC. It translates to CASSLVQGGGNIQYF.

The rearrangement joins TRBV5-1 to TRBJ1-5; the D gene is possibly TRBD1 (5 bases). This CDR3 has 15 amino acids. V lost 2 bases, J lost 2 bases, and 11 bases lay in between. Germline V lookup: CDR1 SGHRS, CDR2 YFSETQ. This CDR3 reads CASSFSGDGNQPQHF. The CDR3 DNA reads as TGCGCCAGCAGCTTTTCGGGGGACGGCAATCAGCCCCAGCATTTT.

Of note for this clone: At one boundary the junction diverges from the germline segment, which might be a read error. J is TRBJ1-1 and V is TRBV18, with D possibly TRBD1 on 6 matching bases. Germline V gene data show CDR1 as KGHSH and CDR2 as LQKENI. This CDR3 comprises 13 residues. The CDR3 region is CASSAGGNSEAFF. In DNA, the CDR3 is TGTGCCAGCTCGGCCGGGGGCAACAGTGAAGCTTTCTTT.

This sequence joins TRBV11-2 and TRBJ1-2, with D possibly matching TRBD1 (6 bases). In germline, CDR1 is SGHAT, CDR2 FQNNGV. The CDR3 is made up of 15 amino acids. Trimming took 2 bases from V and 7 from J, leaving 17 bases between them. In DNA form, the CDR3 reads TGTGCCAGCAGCTTACGGGGGGCCCCCGAGGCTGGCTACACCTTC. This codes for CASSLRGAPEAGYTF.

The rearrangement joins TRBV9 to TRBJ2-7, with D possibly matching TRBD2 (6 bases). The V end was cut by 0 bases, the J end by 4 bases, with 20 bases between. This CDR3 has 17 amino acids. In germline, CDR1 is SGDLS, CDR2 YYNGEE. The CDR3, as DNA: TGTGCCAGCAGCGTAGGCCCTCAACTAGCAGCAACTTACGAGCAGTACTTC. Its protein product is CASSVGPQLAATYEQYF.

This chain connects TRBV3-1 (or the pseudogene TRBV3-2) to TRBJ2-7; a possible D gene is TRBD1 (6 bases). This CDR3 has 17 amino acids. Trimming removed 4 bases at V and 3 bases at J, with 22 bases between. CDR1 LGHDT and CDR2 YNNKEL come from the germline V gene (reference sequence). CDR3 DNA: TGTGCCAGCAGCCCGAATACCCCGGGACAAGTCCTCTACGAGCAGTACTTC. Translation gives CASSPNTPGQVLYEQYF.

This clone was counted a single time. The chain combines TRBV4-2 with TRBJ2-2; TRBD2 agrees at 9 bases. This CDR3 contains 16 residues. Germline V gene lookup returns CDR1 LGHNA and CDR2 YNFKEQ. With 4 bases clipped from V and 1 base from J, the junction kept 4 bases outside the gene matches. The CDR3: CASSPRTSVNTGELFF. The CDR3 nucleotides read TGTGCCAGCAGCCCCCGGACTAGCGTGAACACCGGGGAGCTGTTTTTT.

This clone was found a few times. V usage is TRBV6-5 and J usage is TRBJ1-2; D gene uncertain. The CDR3 sequence is 15 residues long. Trimming pared 5 bases from V and 2 bases from J, leaving 15 bases between. Germline CDR1 is MNHEY and CDR2 is SVGAGI. The CDR3 loop is CASSLGRTENYGYTF. The CDR3 DNA follows: TGTGCCAGCAGTCTAGGGAGGACTGAGAACTATGGCTACACCTTC.

The chain employs TRBV7-9 and TRBJ2-7; the match to TRBD1 covers 9 bases. CDR3 length: 14 amino acids. Germline CDR1 and CDR2: SEHNR and FQNEAQ (reference sequence). V dropped 1 base and J dropped 5; count of bases not matched to a gene: 3. The CDR3 protein is CASSLVGTGNEQYF. CDR3 bases: TGTGCCAGCAGCTTAGTCGGGACAGGGAACGAGCAGTACTTC.

The CDR3 loop reads CASSIAGIWSNQPQHF. CDR3 in DNA: TGTGCCAGTAGTATAGCGGGGATATGGAGCAATCAGCCCCAGCATTTT. V usage is TRBV19 and J usage is TRBJ1-5; D unclear. V was trimmed by 1 base and J by 1 base, leaving 11 bases between them. Germline V gene sequence: CDR1 LNHDA, CDR2 SQIVND (reference sequence). This CDR3 comprises 16 residues.

This clone appeared once. The chain carries TRBV6-2 or TRBV6-3 and TRBJ1-2; D ambiguous. CDR1 MNHEY and CDR2 SVGEGT come from the germline V gene. V shed 6 bases and J shed 4 bases, with 18 bases lying between them. The CDR3 is made up of 15 amino acids. CDR3 sequence reads: CASSLAGRNSYGYTF. The CDR3 coding sequence is TGTGCCAGCAGCCTAGCAGGACGGAATTCCTATGGCTACACCTTC.

V is TRBV6-5 and J is TRBJ2-2; D remains unclear. This CDR3 region has 15 residues. CDR1 is MNHEY, CDR2 SVGAGI, per germline. The V end lost 7 bases, the J end lost 5 bases, and 17 bases lay between the germline ends. The CDR3 region is CASTRMGFGTGELFF. For the CDR3, the DNA is TGTGCCAGCACCCGGATGGGGTTTGGAACCGGGGAGCTGTTTTTT.

The rearrangement joins TRBV5-6 to TRBJ2-1; 7 bases agree with TRBD1. The length of the CDR3 is 16 residues. J was trimmed by 8 bases and V by 2 bases; bases with no gene match: 13. Germline lookup yields CDR1 SGHDT and CDR2 YYEEEE. CDR3 nucleotides: TGTGCCAGCAGCTTCAAACGGACAGGTGTTCGATATGAGCAGTTCTTC. Translated, it gives CASSFKRTGVRYEQFF.

This chain joins TRBV27 and TRBJ1-2, with D tentatively TRBD1 (5 bases). Trimming cost V 4 bases and J 5 bases, with 14 bases left between them. Germline V gene data show CDR1 as MNHEY and CDR2 as SMNVEV (reference sequence). This CDR3 comprises 14 residues. CDR3 DNA: TGTGCCAGCAGTTATTCCGGGACGGATTATGGCTACACCTTC. This sequence encodes CASSYSGTDYGYTF.

V is TRBV6-5 and J is TRBJ2-1; 8 bases are a match to TRBD1. Germline V gene sequence: CDR1 MNHEY, CDR2 SVGAGI. This CDR3 spans 15 amino acids. V lost 0 bases to trimming and J lost 9 bases; unmatched junction nucleotides: 7. CDR3 sequence: CASSYSRQGAFEQFF. The CDR3 DNA is TGTGCCAGCAGTTACTCTAGGCAGGGGGCCTTTGAGCAGTTCTTC.